The source of this T cell receptor beta chain is a study of naive and memory T cell subsets. The sample holds a few counts of this clonotype. An equimolar mix of two oligonucleotides served as the beta constant-region primer for TRBC1 and TRBC2. MiXCR, applied by TCRdb to the UMI-ligation and nested PCR reads, yields one record per CDR3 protein. The table includes over 25,000 distinct CDR3 sequences, over 8.5% detected once. The trim removed 3 bases at V and 5 bases at J, leaving 5 bases unmatched. CDR1 is SGHTA, CDR2 FQGNSA, per germline. The CDR3 totals 15 residues. The specimen was effector memory CD4+ T cells from blood. The sample's subset: effector memory, CD45RA- CD27-. This chain connects TRBV7-2 to TRBJ2-1; 9 bases are a match to TRBD2. The TCR sequence derives from a human donor in good health. CDR3 region: CASSLGLARNNEQFF. In nucleotides, the CDR3 is TGTGCCAGCAGCTTGGGACTAGCTAGGAACAATGAGCAGTTCTTC.